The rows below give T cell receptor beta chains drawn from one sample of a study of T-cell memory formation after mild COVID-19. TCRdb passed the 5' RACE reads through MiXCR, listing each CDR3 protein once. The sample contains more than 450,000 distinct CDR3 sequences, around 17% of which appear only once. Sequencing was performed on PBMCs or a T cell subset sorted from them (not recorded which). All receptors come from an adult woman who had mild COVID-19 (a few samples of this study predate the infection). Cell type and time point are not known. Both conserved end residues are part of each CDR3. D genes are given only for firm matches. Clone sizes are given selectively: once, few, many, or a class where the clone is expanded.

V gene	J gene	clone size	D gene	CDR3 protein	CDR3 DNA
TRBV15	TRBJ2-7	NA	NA	CATSRDRWGTPSYEQYF	TGTGCCACCAGCAGAGATCGGTGGGGGACACCCTCCTACGAGCAGTACTTC
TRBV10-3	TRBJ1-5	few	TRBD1	CAISEAGGSQPQHF	TGTGCCATCAGTGAGGCAGGGGGCAGTCAGCCCCAGCATTTT
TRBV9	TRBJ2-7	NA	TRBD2	CASSTSGGAAYEQYF	TGTGCCAGCAGTACGAGCGGGGGGGCAGCCTACGAGCAGTACTTC
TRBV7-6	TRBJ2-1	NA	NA	CASRGTTRGPYNEQFF	TGTGCCAGCAGGGGAACCACGAGGGGCCCCTACAATGAGCAGTTCTTC
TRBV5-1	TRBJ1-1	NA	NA	CASSYRSREDTEAFF	TGCGCCAGCAGCTACAGGAGCAGGGAAGACACTGAAGCTTTCTTT
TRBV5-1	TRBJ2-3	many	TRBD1	CASSPIGGQGTDTQYF	TGCGCCAGCAGCCCCATTGGGGGACAGGGCACAGATACGCAGTATTTT
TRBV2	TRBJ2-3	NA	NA	CASSEMAGSTDTQYF	TGTGCCAGCAGTGAAATGGCAGGGAGCACAGATACGCAGTATTTT
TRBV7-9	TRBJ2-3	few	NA	CASSWLSDTQYF	TGTGCCAGCAGCTGGCTTTCGGATACGCAGTATTTT
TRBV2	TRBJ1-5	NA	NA	CASVPGSAPNQPQHF	TGTGCCAGCGTACCGGGGTCAGCCCCGAATCAGCCCCAGCATTTT
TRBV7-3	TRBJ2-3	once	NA	CASSLRAPGRGGTDTQYF	TGTGCCAGCAGCTTAAGGGCCCCCGGCAGGGGTGGAACAGATACGCAGTATTTT
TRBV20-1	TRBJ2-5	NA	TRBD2	CSAVSGKETQYF	TGCAGTGCCGTGAGCGGGAAAGAGACCCAGTACTTC
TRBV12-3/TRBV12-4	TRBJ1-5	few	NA	CASWRGTSGVNQPQHF	TGTGCCAGCTGGAGGGGGACTTCGGGAGTCAATCAGCCCCAGCATTTT
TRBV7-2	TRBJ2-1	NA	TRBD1	CASRYRRTGEEFF	TGTGCCAGCAGGTACCGCAGGACAGGGGAGGAGTTCTTC
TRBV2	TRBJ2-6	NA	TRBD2	CASSEAGRAGANVLTF	TGTGCCAGCAGTGAAGCCGGGAGGGCTGGGGCCAACGTCCTGACTTTC
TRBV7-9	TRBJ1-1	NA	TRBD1	CASSFSGTGMNTEAFF	TGTGCCAGCAGCTTTTCCGGGACAGGGATGAACACTGAAGCTTTCTTT
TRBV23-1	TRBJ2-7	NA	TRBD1	CASSHVRQGLSYEQYF	TGCGCCAGCAGTCATGTCCGACAGGGCCTATCCTACGAGCAGTACTTC
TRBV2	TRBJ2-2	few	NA	CASSERGILAGELFF	TGTGCCAGCAGTGAACGTGGGATCCTCGCCGGGGAGCTGTTTTTT